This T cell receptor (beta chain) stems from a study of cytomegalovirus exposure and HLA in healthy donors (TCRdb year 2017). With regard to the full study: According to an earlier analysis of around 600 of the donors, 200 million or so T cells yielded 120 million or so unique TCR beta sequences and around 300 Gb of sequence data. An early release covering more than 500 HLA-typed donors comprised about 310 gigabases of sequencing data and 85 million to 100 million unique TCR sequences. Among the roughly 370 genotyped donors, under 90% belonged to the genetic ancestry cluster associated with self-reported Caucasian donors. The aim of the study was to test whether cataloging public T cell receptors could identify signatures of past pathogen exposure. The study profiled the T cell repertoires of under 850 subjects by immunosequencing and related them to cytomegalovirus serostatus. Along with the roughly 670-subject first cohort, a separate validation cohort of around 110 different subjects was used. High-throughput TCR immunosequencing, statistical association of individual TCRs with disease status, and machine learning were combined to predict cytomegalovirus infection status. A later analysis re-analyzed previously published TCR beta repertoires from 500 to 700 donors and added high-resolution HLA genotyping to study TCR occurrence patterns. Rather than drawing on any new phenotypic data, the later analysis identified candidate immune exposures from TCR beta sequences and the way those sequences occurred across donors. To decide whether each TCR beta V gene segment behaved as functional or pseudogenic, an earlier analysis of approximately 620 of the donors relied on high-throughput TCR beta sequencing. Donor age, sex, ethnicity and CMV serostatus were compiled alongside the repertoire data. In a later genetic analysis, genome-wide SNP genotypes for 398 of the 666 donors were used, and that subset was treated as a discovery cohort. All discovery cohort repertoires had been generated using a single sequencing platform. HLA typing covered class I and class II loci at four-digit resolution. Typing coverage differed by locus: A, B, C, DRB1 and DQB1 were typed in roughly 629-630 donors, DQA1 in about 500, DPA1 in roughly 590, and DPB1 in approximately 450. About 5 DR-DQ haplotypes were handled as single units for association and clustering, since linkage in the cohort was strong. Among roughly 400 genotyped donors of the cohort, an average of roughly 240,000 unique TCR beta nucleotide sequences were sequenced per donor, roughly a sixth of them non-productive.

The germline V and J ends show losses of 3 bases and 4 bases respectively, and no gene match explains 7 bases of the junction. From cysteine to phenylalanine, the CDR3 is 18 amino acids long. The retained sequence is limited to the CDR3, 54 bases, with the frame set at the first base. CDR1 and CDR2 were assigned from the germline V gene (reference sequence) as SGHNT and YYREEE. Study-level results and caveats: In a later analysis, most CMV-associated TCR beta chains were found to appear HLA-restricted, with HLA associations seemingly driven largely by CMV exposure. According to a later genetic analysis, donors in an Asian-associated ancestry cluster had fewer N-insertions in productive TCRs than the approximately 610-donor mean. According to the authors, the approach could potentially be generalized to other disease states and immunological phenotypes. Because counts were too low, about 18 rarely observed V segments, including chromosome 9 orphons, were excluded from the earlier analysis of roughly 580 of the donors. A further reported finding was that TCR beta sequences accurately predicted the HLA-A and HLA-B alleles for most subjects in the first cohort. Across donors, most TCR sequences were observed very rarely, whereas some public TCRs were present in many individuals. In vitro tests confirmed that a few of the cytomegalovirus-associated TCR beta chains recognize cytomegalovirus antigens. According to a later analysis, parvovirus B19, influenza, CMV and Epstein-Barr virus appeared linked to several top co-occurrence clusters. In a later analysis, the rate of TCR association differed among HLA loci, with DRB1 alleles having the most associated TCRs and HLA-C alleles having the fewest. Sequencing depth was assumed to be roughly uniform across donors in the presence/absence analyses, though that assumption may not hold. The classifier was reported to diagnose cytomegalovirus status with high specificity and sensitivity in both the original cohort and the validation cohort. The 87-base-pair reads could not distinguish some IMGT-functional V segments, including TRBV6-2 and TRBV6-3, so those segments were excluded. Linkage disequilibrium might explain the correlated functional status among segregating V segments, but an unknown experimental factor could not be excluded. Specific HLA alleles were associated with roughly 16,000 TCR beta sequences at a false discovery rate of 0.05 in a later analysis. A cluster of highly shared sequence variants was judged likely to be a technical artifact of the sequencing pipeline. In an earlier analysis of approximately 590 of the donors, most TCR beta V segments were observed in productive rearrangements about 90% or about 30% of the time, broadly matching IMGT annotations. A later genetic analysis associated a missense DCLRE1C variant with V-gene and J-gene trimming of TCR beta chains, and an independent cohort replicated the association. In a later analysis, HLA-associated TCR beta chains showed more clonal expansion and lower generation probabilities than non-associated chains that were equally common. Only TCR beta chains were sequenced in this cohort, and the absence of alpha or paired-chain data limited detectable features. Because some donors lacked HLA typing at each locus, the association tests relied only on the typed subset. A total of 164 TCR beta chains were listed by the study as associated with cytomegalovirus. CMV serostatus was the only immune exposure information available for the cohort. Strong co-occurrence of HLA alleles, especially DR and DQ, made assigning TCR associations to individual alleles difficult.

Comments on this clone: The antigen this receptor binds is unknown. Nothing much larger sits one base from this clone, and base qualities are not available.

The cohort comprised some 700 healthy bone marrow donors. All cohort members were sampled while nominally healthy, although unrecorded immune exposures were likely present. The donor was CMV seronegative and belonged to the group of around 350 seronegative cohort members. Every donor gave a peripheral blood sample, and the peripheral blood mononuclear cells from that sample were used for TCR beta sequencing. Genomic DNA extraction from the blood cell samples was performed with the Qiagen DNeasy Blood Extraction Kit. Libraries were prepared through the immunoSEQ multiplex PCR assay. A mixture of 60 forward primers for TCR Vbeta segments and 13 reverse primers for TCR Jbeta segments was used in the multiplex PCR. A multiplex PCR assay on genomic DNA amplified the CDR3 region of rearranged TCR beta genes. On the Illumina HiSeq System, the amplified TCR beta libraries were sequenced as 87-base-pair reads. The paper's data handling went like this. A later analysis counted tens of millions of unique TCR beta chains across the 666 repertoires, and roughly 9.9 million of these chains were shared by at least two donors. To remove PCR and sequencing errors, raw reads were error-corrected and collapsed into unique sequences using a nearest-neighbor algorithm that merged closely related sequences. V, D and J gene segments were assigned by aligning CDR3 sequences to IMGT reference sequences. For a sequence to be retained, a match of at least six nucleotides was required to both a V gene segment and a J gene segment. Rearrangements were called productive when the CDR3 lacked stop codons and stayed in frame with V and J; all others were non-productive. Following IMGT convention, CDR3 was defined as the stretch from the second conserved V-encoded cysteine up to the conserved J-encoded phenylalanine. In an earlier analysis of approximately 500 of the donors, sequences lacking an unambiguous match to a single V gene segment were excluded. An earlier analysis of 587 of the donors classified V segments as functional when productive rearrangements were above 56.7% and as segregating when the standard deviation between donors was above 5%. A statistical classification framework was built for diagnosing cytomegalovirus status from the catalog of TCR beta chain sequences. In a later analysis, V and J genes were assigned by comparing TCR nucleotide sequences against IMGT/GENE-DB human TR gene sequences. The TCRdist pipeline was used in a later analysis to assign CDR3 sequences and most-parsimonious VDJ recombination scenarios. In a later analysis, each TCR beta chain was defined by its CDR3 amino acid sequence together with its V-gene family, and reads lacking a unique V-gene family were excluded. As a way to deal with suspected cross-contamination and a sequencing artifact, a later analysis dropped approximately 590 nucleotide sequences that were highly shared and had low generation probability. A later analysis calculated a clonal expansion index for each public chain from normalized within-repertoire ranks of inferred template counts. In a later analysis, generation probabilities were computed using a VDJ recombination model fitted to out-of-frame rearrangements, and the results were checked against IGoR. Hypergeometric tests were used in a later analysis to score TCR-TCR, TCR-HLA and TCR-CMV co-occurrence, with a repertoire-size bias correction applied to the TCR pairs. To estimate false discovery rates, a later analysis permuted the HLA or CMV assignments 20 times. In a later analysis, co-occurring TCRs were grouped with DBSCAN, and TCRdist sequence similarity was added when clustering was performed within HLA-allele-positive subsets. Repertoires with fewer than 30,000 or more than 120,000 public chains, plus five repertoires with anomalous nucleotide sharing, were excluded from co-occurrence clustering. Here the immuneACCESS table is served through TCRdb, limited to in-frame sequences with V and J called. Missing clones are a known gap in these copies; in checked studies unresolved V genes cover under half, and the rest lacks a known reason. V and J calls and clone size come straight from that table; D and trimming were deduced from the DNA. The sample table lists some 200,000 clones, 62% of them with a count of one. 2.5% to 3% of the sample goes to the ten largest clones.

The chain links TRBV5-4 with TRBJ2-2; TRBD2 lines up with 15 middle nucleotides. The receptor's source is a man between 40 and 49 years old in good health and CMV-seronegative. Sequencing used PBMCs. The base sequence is TGTGCCAGCAGCTCCGGGACTAGCGGGAGGCAGGGCACCGGGGAGCTGTTTTTT. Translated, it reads CASSSGTSGRQGTGELFF.